Listed below are T cell receptor beta chains from one sample, sequenced in a study of shared clonotypes between healthy human individuals. Profiled with immunoSEQ multiplex PCR; TCRdb holds only in-frame clones, not every one. The sample lists around 980,000 clones, approximately 80% seen once, with 0.5% to 0.65% in the top ten. Sequencing was done on a sample of memory CD4+ T cells from PBMCs. Receptors were obtained from a young man in good health. Some clones in this sample may be carry-over from other donors' samples. Each CDR3 is given with its conserved first and last residue. The order of the fields is V gene, J gene, CDR3 protein.

v_call: TRBV11-2
j_call: TRBJ1-2
cdr3_aa: CASSLTLSNYGYTF

v_call: TRBV7-2
j_call: TRBJ1-4
cdr3_aa: CASSPGAVRGGEKLFF

v_call: TRBV5-4
j_call: TRBJ2-2
cdr3_aa: CASSLAGQGLRELFF

v_call: TRBV5-6
j_call: TRBJ2-1
cdr3_aa: CASSLRGRGDNEQFF

v_call: TRBV28
j_call: TRBJ2-7
cdr3_aa: CASSRGTSGSYLYEQYF

v_call: TRBV6-7
j_call: TRBJ2-3
cdr3_aa: CASSYRGTPRWEGTQYF

v_call: TRBV19
j_call: TRBJ2-1
cdr3_aa: CASTRTGAYNEQFF

v_call: TRBV6-6
j_call: TRBJ2-6
cdr3_aa: CASKETGGSGANVLTF

v_call: TRBV7-3
j_call: TRBJ2-3
cdr3_aa: CASSLRPKVDTQYF

v_call: TRBV4-3
j_call: TRBJ1-1
cdr3_aa: CASSQDYTEAFF

v_call: TRBV9
j_call: TRBJ1-3
cdr3_aa: CASSVAPSSGNTIYF

v_call: TRBV5-1
j_call: TRBJ2-7
cdr3_aa: CASSLRQGREQYF

v_call: TRBV27
j_call: TRBJ2-1
cdr3_aa: CASGSFLTGLGYNEQFF

v_call: TRBV29-1
j_call: TRBJ2-7
cdr3_aa: CSVEVDPGSSYEQYF

v_call: TRBV7-2
j_call: TRBJ2-2
cdr3_aa: CASSTTGTGELFF

v_call: TRBV29-1
j_call: TRBJ1-5
cdr3_aa: CSVRGAADQPQHF

v_call: TRBV11-1
j_call: TRBJ2-7
cdr3_aa: CASSYQTSGYEQYF

v_call: TRBV4-3
j_call: TRBJ2-3
cdr3_aa: CASSQEDTDTQYF

v_call: TRBV29-1
j_call: TRBJ2-1
cdr3_aa: CSVVQDSYNEQFF

v_call: TRBV7-9
j_call: TRBJ1-2
cdr3_aa: CASSLAGTGDGYTF

v_call: TRBV4-2
j_call: TRBJ2-5
cdr3_aa: CASSHDGTTEETQYF

v_call: TRBV29-1
j_call: TRBJ2-3
cdr3_aa: CSVILSGTSTDTQYF

v_call: TRBV6-1
j_call: TRBJ2-2
cdr3_aa: CASSENWGYTGELFF

v_call: TRBV2
j_call: TRBJ1-1
cdr3_aa: CASSVLKNTEAFF

v_call: TRBV27
j_call: TRBJ2-2
cdr3_aa: CASSGTSFPGELFF

v_call: TRBV28
j_call: TRBJ2-7
cdr3_aa: CASSLGSYYEQYF

v_call: TRBV28
j_call: TRBJ1-4
cdr3_aa: CASSEQGAAGEKLFF

v_call: TRBV6-5
j_call: TRBJ1-2
cdr3_aa: CASIGANYGYTF

v_call: TRBV28
j_call: TRBJ2-1
cdr3_aa: CASSPPSGSSYNEQFF

v_call: TRBV18
j_call: TRBJ1-2
cdr3_aa: CASSPWNYGYTF

v_call: TRBV7-2
j_call: TRBJ2-5
cdr3_aa: CASSSTRDKETQYF

v_call: TRBV19
j_call: TRBJ2-2
cdr3_aa: CASSARDELTGELFF

v_call: TRBV10-1
j_call: TRBJ2-3
cdr3_aa: CASSGSEAGGRSTQYF

v_call: TRBV20-1
j_call: TRBJ2-1
cdr3_aa: CSALDRGEQFF

v_call: TRBV28
j_call: TRBJ2-1
cdr3_aa: CASSGPPGTTTYNEQFF

v_call: TRBV7-2
j_call: TRBJ1-1
cdr3_aa: CASSLMGGLNTEAFF

v_call: TRBV27
j_call: TRBJ2-7
cdr3_aa: CASSTYPGHREQYF

v_call: TRBV10-3
j_call: TRBJ1-5
cdr3_aa: CAISERWDQPQHF

v_call: TRBV5-6
j_call: TRBJ1-1
cdr3_aa: CASSSGTGFLYTEAFF

v_call: TRBV19
j_call: TRBJ1-1
cdr3_aa: CASSPQGVKAFF

v_call: TRBV7-3
j_call: TRBJ2-2
cdr3_aa: CASSFTGQGAGELFF

v_call: TRBV28
j_call: TRBJ1-2
cdr3_aa: CASSTGGGHYGYTF

v_call: TRBV6-6
j_call: TRBJ2-7
cdr3_aa: CASSIRTGGYEQYF

v_call: TRBV30
j_call: TRBJ2-5
cdr3_aa: CAWSSLLSGGGTQYF

v_call: TRBV5-6
j_call: TRBJ1-2
cdr3_aa: CASSRAEGAGYGYTF

v_call: TRBV4-1
j_call: TRBJ1-2
cdr3_aa: CASSQAPPVAGGYTF

v_call: TRBV7-3
j_call: TRBJ1-3
cdr3_aa: CASSRGSGVGNTIYF